This TCR beta chain came from a study of T cell responses to AZD1222 COVID-19 vaccine. Study outcomes and limitations: Repertoire collection took place solely once the T cell response had peaked. Females made up more of the donors, who were largely white British, and clonal diversity may have come out too low. Baseline serostatus was positive in only a handful of AZD1222 recipients. Two AZD1222 doses significantly raised spike-specific TCR breadth and depth over controls.

In germline, CDR1 is MNHEY, CDR2 SVGAGI. This CDR3 region has 13 residues. The germline V and J ends were trimmed by 4 bases and 4 bases, with 10 bases remaining between them. Note on this clone: No antigen is known for it.

TCRdb keeps only in-frame clones here, not all; method: immunoSEQ multiplex PCR. In the table there are about 130,000 clones, about nine tenths of which are singletons. The J gene is TRBJ1-2, the V gene TRBV6-5; unclear D gene. Sample: peripheral blood, taken 28 days after the second AZD1222 dose. This TCR came from an adult who received the AZD1222 COVID-19 vaccine. CDR3 sequence: CASSSPLGYGYTF. In DNA, the CDR3 is TGTGCCAGCAGTTCTCCACTGGGCTATGGCTACACCTTC.